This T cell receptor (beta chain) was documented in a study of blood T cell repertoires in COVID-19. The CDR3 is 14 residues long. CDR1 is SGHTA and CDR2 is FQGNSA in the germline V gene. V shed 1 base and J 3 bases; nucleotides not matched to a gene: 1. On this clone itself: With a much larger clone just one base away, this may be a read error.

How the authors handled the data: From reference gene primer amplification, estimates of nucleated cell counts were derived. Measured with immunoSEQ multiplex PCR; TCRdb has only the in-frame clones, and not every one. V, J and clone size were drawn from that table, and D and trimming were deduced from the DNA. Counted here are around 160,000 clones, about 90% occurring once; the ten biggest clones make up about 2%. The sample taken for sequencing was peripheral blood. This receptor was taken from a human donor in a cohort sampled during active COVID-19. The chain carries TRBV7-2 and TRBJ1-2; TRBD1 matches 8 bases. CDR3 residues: CASSLGQGHYGYTF. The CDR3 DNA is TGTGCCAGCAGCTTAGGACAGGGGCACTATGGCTACACCTTC. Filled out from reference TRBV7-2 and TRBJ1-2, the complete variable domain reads GAGVSQSPSNKVTEKGKDVELRCDPISGHTALYWYRQSLGQGLEFLIYFQGNSAPDKSGLPSDRFSAERTGGSVSTLTIQRTQQEDSAVYLCASSLGQGHYGYTFGSGTRLTVV.